A single sample is the source of the 23 T cell receptor beta chains below, sequenced in a study of OX40 agonist ivuxolimab in advanced cancers. The assay was immunoSEQ multiplex PCR, and TCRdb's table has in-frame clones only and misses some. Here the sample spans about 40,000 clones, around 89% being singletons. Here the sequenced sample was CD4+ or CD8+ T cells sorted from blood, taken in a trial of the OX40 agonist ivuxolimab. The receptors were sampled from an adult with an advanced solid tumor such as melanoma, head and neck, liver or kidney cancer.

The chain couples TRBV6-1 to TRBJ2-2; weak D call: TRBD2 (6 bases). The CDR3 is 16 amino acids. Germline CDR1 reads MNHNS; CDR2 reads SASEGT. V was shortened by 3 bases and J by 4 bases, with 15 bases between the two germline ends. CDR3 region: CASSDVGGVLTGELFF. The CDR3 DNA follows: TGTGCCAGCAGTGATGTGGGGGGAGTACTCACCGGGGAGCTGTTTTTT.

This clone was observed once. The V gene is TRBV6-1, the J gene TRBJ1-5; possibly TRBD1 for D (6 bases). Trimming pared 5 bases from V and 0 bases from J, leaving 11 bases between. There are 15 residues in the CDR3. Germline-derived CDR1 and CDR2 are MNHNS and SASEGT. CDR3 in amino acids: CASSPQGFSNQPQHF. The CDR3 DNA is TGTGCCAGCAGTCCCCAGGGGTTTAGCAATCAGCCCCAGCATTTT.

This clone was found once. The chain is built from TRBV25-1 and TRBJ1-2; a possible D gene is TRBD1 (6 bases). The CDR3 is made up of 15 amino acids. Germline CDR1 and CDR2: MGHDK and SYGVNS. V lost 3 bases and J 4 bases, leaving 15 bases between the germline ends. The CDR3: CASSDREDRLYGYTF. In nucleotides, the CDR3 is TGTGCCAGCAGTGACCGAGAGGACAGACTCTATGGCTACACCTTC.

The chain couples TRBV27 to TRBJ1-4; TRBD1 might be the D (6 bases). This CDR3 comprises 14 residues. Germline assignment: CDR1 MNHEY and CDR2 SMNVEV (reference sequence). The germline V and J ends were trimmed by 6 bases and 3 bases, with 11 bases remaining between them. CDR3 sequence reads: CASRFQGPNEKLFF. CDR3 DNA sequence: TGTGCCAGCAGATTTCAGGGGCCTAATGAAAAACTGTTTTTT.

The chain couples TRBV28 to TRBJ2-4; D gene uncertain. Per the germline V gene, CDR1 is MDHEN and CDR2 is SYDVKM. This CDR3 is built from 15 residues. The V end lost 6 bases, the J end lost 6 bases, and 18 bases lay between the germline ends. The CDR3 reads CASRSDDRVGNIQYF. The CDR3 bases are TGTGCCAGCAGAAGCGACGACCGGGTAGGAAACATTCAGTACTTC.

V is TRBV5-1 and J is TRBJ2-7, with D tentatively TRBD2 (6 bases). V lost 4 bases and J lost 1, with 18 bases in between. CDR1 and CDR2 (germline): SGHRS, YFSETQ. CDR3 length: 16 residues. CDR3 in DNA: TGCGCCAGCAGCCACCCGCCTAGCGCGCCTTCCTACGAGCAGTACTTC. Translation gives CASSHPPSAPSYEQYF.

This chain uses TRBV29-1 with TRBJ1-2, with TRBD1 as a possible D gene (6 bases). The germline CDR1 and CDR2 sequences are SQVTM and ANQGSEA. The CDR3 covers 12 residues. The V end lost 7 bases, the J end lost 2 bases, and 11 bases lay between the germline ends. In DNA form, the CDR3 reads TGCAGCGGAACAGGGCTGAACTATGGCTACACCTTC. Its translation is CSGTGLNYGYTF.

The chain employs TRBV10-3 and TRBJ2-6, with 9 bases identical to TRBD1. CDR1 and CDR2 (germline): ENHRY, SYGVKD. V lost 0 bases, J lost 4 bases, and 13 bases stayed unmatched. This CDR3 contains 20 residues. CDR3 in DNA: TGTGCCATCAGTGAGTCACTGTTCGGGACAGGGAGGTCCGGGGCCAACGTCCTGACTTTC. Its translation is CAISESLFGTGRSGANVLTF.

V is TRBV10-3 and J is TRBJ2-1, with 11 bases matching TRBD1. V lost 2 bases to trimming and J lost 13 bases; unmatched junction nucleotides: 7. The CDR3 is 14 residues long. Germline V gene data show CDR1 as ENHRY and CDR2 as SYGVKD. This CDR3 reads CAISEAGTGGIQFF. The CDR3 bases are TGTGCCATCAGTGAGGCCGGGACAGGGGGGATCCAGTTCTTC.

V usage is TRBV9 and J usage is TRBJ2-7; TRBD2 matches at 7 bases. Trimming took 4 bases from V and 0 from J; bases not matched to a gene: 7. Germline V gene sequence: CDR1 SGDLS, CDR2 YYNGEE. This CDR3 is 15 amino acids long. The CDR3 sequence: CASSPWGGPSYEQYF. Written as DNA, the CDR3 is TGTGCCAGCAGCCCGTGGGGAGGGCCCTCCTACGAGCAGTACTTC.

The V gene is TRBV6-5, the J gene TRBJ2-7, with 8 bases matching TRBD2. Germline trimming cut 4 bases from V and 4 bases from J; bases unmatched to any gene: 9. Germline CDR1 and CDR2: MNHEY and SVGAGI. The CDR3 is made up of 15 amino acids. The CDR3 reads CASSSPGSGMYEQYF. In nucleotides, the CDR3 is TGTGCCAGCAGTTCACCGGGTAGCGGGATGTACGAGCAGTACTTC.

This clone was counted once. This chain joins TRBV7-8 and TRBJ1-2; D gene uncertain. V was shortened by 4 bases and J by 2 bases, with 5 bases between the two germline ends. CDR1 is SGHVS, CDR2 FQNEAQ, per germline. The CDR3 covers 12 residues. The CDR3 DNA reads TGTGCCAGCAGCTCCAAAAACTATGGCTACACCTTC. It is translated as CASSSKNYGYTF.

DNA for the CDR3: TGTGCCAGCAGCCCTCGGACAGACTACGAGCAGTACTTC. Translated, it gives CASSPRTDYEQYF. The V and J genes are TRBV13 and TRBJ2-7; D may be TRBD1 (6 bases). Germline assignment: CDR1 PRHDT and CDR2 FYEKMQ (reference sequence). The CDR3 covers 13 residues. The ends were cut back, 5 bases at V and 3 bases at J, with 11 bases in the middle.

This rearrangement joins TRBV7-9 to TRBJ2-1; 8 bases align to TRBD1. This CDR3 region has 13 residues. Germline CDR1 SEHNR, CDR2 FQNEAQ (reference sequence). The J segment lost 5 bases and the V segment lost 6 bases, leaving 3 bases of the junction unmatched. In DNA form, the CDR3 reads TGTGCCAGCAGGGAGGGACAGGACAATGAGCAGTTCTTC. This encodes CASREGQDNEQFF.

The V gene is TRBV28, the J gene TRBJ1-6; 7 bases match TRBD1. Germline V gene lookup returns CDR1 MDHEN and CDR2 SYDVKM. Trimming removed 6 bases from V and 9 bases from J; junction bases left unmatched: 8. The CDR3 loop spans 14 amino acids. CDR3 region: CASSPPSGGSPLHF. The CDR3 region has the DNA TGTGCCAGCAGCCCCCCTTCAGGGGGTTCACCCCTCCACTTT.

This clone was observed a handful of times. The CDR3 nucleotides read TGTGCCAGCAGCAGGACTAGCGAGATCACCGGGGAGCTGTTTTTT. Translation gives CASSRTSEITGELFF. V usage is TRBV7-9 and J usage is TRBJ2-2; 9 nucleotides agree with TRBD2. Germline CDR1 is SEHNR and CDR2 is FQNEAQ (reference sequence). Trimming at V came to 5 bases and at J to 4 bases, leaving 5 bases not matched to a gene. The CDR3 contains 15 residues.

This chain joins TRBV10-3 and TRBJ2-1, with 11 bases that match TRBD2. CDR1 and CDR2 (germline): ENHRY, SYGVKD. With 4 bases clipped from V and 4 bases from J, the junction kept 6 bases outside the gene matches. The CDR3 has 16 amino acids. CDR3 coding DNA: TGTGCCATCAGTGGGGGACTAGCGGAACGATACAATGAGCAGTTCTTC. Protein product: CAISGGLAERYNEQFF.

This clone showed up just once. The V gene is TRBV7-6, the J gene TRBJ2-7, with D hard to call. Trimming took 8 bases from V and 3 from J, leaving 26 bases between them. The germline CDR1 and CDR2 sequences are SGHVS and FNYEAQ. The CDR3 runs to 17 residues. This CDR3 reads CASGPPVGFWADYEQYF. In DNA, the CDR3 is TGTGCCAGCGGCCCCCCGGTGGGTTTTTGGGCAGACTACGAGCAGTACTTC.

This clone was observed a few times. The rearrangement links TRBV7-6 to TRBJ2-7, with D unresolved. The CDR3 is 15 amino acids. Germline V lookup: CDR1 SGHVS, CDR2 FNYEAQ. The V gene lost 5 bases and the J gene lost 2 bases, with 16 bases spanning the gap. The CDR3 region has the DNA TGTGCCAGCAGCGCCGACATGATTAACACCTACGAGCAGTACTTC. Its translation: CASSADMINTYEQYF.

The CDR3 spells CASSLGGQGALLAYGYTF. CDR3 nucleotides: TGTGCCAGCAGCTTAGGAGGACAGGGGGCCCTACTCGCGTATGGCTACACCTTC. The rearrangement uses TRBV7-8 and TRBJ1-2, with 11 bases matching TRBD1. With V trimmed by 1 base and J by 5 bases, 12 bases remained unmatched. Germline CDR1 is SGHVS and CDR2 is FQNEAQ. The length of the CDR3 is 18 residues.

The rearrangement joins TRBV14 to TRBJ2-5, with TRBD1 as a possible D gene (5 bases). The V end lost 0 bases, the J end lost 3 bases, and 8 bases lay between the germline ends. The CDR3 runs 14 residues. Germline assignment: CDR1 SGHDN and CDR2 FVKESK. The CDR3 region has the DNA TGTGCCAGCAGCCAAGATCCGACAGAAGAGACCCAGTACTTC. Encoded protein: CASSQDPTEETQYF.

CDR3 amino acids: CASSPYQVVYEQYF. CDR3 sequence (DNA): TGTGCCAGCAGCCCATATCAGGTTGTGTACGAGCAGTACTTC. This chain connects TRBV9 to TRBJ2-7; D unresolved. In germline, CDR1 is SGDLS, CDR2 YYNGEE. V shed 4 bases and J shed 4 bases, with 15 bases lying between them. The CDR3 length is 14 residues.

The V and J genes are TRBV5-1 and TRBJ2-5; 10 nucleotides line up with TRBD1. The V and J ends lost 2 bases and 5 bases, in that order; junction bases with no gene match: 3. The CDR3 extends over 14 amino acids. Germline values: CDR1 SGHRS, CDR2 YFSETQ. The CDR3 here is CASSFDRGPETQYF. Here the CDR3 DNA reads TGCGCCAGCAGCTTTGACAGGGGGCCGGAGACCCAGTACTTC.